The 27 T cell receptor beta chains below were found in one sample sequenced in a study of blood T cell repertoires in COVID-19. TCRdb's table, derived via immunoSEQ multiplex PCR, lists solely in-frame clones and lacks some. This sample has tens of thousands of clones; approximately 91% occur once, and the top ten carry approximately 3%. Material: peripheral blood. The receptor source for this set is a man aged 45 to 65 with active COVID-19.

V gene TRBV2 combines with J gene TRBJ2-5; 15 bases match TRBD2. V dropped 5 bases and J dropped 2; count of bases not matched to a gene: 9. Looked up from germline, CDR1 is SNHLY and CDR2 is FYNNEI. This CDR3 is 18 amino acids long. CDR3 protein: CASSSQGLAGGGQETQYF. The DNA of the CDR3 is TGTGCCAGCAGTTCACAGGGACTAGCGGGAGGTGGGCAAGAGACCCAGTACTTC.

The V gene is TRBV27, the J gene TRBJ2-1; D gene uncertain. This CDR3 has 11 residues. Between the trimmed V and J ends, which lost 6 bases and 11 bases, there was a span of 11 bases. Germline V gene sequence: CDR1 MNHEY, CDR2 SMNVEV (reference sequence). Here the CDR3 DNA reads TGTGCCAGCAGGATTCACACCCAGCAGTTCTTC. Its translation is CASRIHTQQFF.

V and J are TRBV6-6 and TRBJ1-1; D possibly corresponds to TRBD1 (5 bases). V was cut by 2 bases and J by 6 bases, with 10 bases left in between. CDR3 size: 13 residues. Germline lookup yields CDR1 MNHNY and CDR2 SVGAGI (reference sequence). The CDR3 DNA reads TGTGCCAGCAGTTACCCCCAGGGTTCTGAAGCTTTCTTT. This codes for CASSYPQGSEAFF.

The gene calls are TRBV11-3 and TRBJ2-3, with TRBD2 identical over 8 bases. The germline V gene encodes CDR1 SGHNT and CDR2 YENEEA. This CDR3 spans 15 amino acids. The V gene end was trimmed by 5 bases and the J gene end by 7 bases; junction bases not matched to a gene: 11. The CDR3 protein is CASSLMGGGPNTQYF. The CDR3 nucleotides read TGTGCCAGCAGCCTAATGGGCGGGGGGCCTAATACGCAGTATTTT.

This clone has only a few counts. The V gene is TRBV10-3, the J gene TRBJ1-3; D might be TRBD1 (5 bases). Germline CDR1 reads ENHRY; CDR2 reads SYGVKD. This CDR3 comprises 13 residues. The V end was cut by 6 bases, the J end by 0 bases, with 6 bases between. The chain's CDR3 is CAIRDNSGNTIYF. The CDR3 DNA is TGTGCCATCAGGGACAACTCTGGAAACACCATATATTTT.

DNA for the CDR3: TGTGCCAGCAGCTATAATACAGGGGGGGAGACCCAGTACTTC. As protein: CASSYNTGGETQYF. This sequence joins TRBV5-4 and TRBJ2-5; 8 bases line up with TRBD1. Trimming cost V 3 bases and J 5 bases; bases outside gene matches: 6. The length of the CDR3 is 14 residues. CDR1 is SGHNT and CDR2 is YYREEE in the germline V gene (reference sequence).

CDR3 in DNA: TGTGCCAGCAGCTTTGGCCAGAACACTGAAGCTTTCTTT. This codes for CASSFGQNTEAFF. The chain is built from TRBV5-8 and TRBJ1-1; D gene ambiguous. Looked up from germline, CDR1 is SGHTS and CDR2 is YDEGEE. This CDR3 comprises 13 residues. Trimming took 2 bases from V and 1 from J, leaving 6 bases between them.

The chain combines TRBV6-5 with TRBJ1-4; TRBD1 matches 9 bases. Germline values: CDR1 MNHEY, CDR2 SVGAGI. This CDR3 contains 13 residues. The V gene end was trimmed by 4 bases and the J gene end by 12 bases; junction bases not matched to a gene: 6. The chain's CDR3 is CASSWGQGLELFF. CDR3 nucleotides: TGTGCCAGCAGTTGGGGACAGGGTTTGGAACTGTTTTTT.

This clone has just one count. The genes are TRBV24-1 and TRBJ1-4; tentative D call: TRBD1 (6 bases). The CDR3 covers 17 residues. Trimming stripped 1 base from V and 0 bases from J, with 11 bases between. CDR1 and CDR2 (germline): KGHDR, SFDVKD. CDR3 in DNA: TGTGCCACCAGTGATTTTCCTGGGACAACAACTAATGAAAAACTGTTTTTT. Its translation: CATSDFPGTTTNEKLFF.

This chain connects TRBV6-2 or TRBV6-3 to TRBJ1-6; 7 bases agree with TRBD1. V shed 0 bases and J 10 bases; nucleotides not matched to a gene: 15. The CDR3 totals 18 residues. Germline CDR1 MNHEY, CDR2 SVGEGT. CDR3 residues: CASSYSTTTGRLGSPLHF. DNA for the CDR3: TGTGCCAGCAGTTACTCAACAACGACAGGGAGGCTCGGGTCACCCCTCCACTTT.

The chain couples TRBV20-1 to TRBJ2-7, with 9 bases identical to TRBD1. The CDR3 is 11 residues long. With 4 bases clipped from V and 6 bases from J, the junction kept 1 base outside the gene matches. Germline V gene data show CDR1 as DFQATT and CDR2 as SNEGSKA (reference sequence). The CDR3 loop reads CSATDRGEQYV. DNA of the CDR3: TGCAGTGCTACGGACAGGGGCGAGCAGTACGTC.

The J gene is TRBJ1-5, the V gene TRBV28; possibly TRBD1 for D (5 bases). Per germline, CDR1 MDHEN and CDR2 SYDVKM. CDR3 length: 15 residues. Between the trimmed V and J ends, which lost 6 bases and 4 bases, there was a span of 16 bases. The CDR3 DNA reads TGTGCCAGCAGATCGGGGGGGGTGGCTAATCAGCCCCAGCATTTT. Protein: CASRSGGVANQPQHF.

This rearrangement joins TRBV4-1 to TRBJ2-1; unclear D gene. The germline V gene encodes CDR1 MGHRA and CDR2 YSYEKL. CDR3 size: 12 residues. V lost 1 base, J lost 6 bases, and 4 bases lay in between. The CDR3 sequence is CASSQAGNEQFF. The CDR3 DNA sequence: TGCGCCAGCAGCCAAGCAGGCAATGAGCAGTTCTTC.

The rearrangement uses TRBV4-3 and TRBJ2-5, with TRBD2 matching over 12 bases. The ends lost 4 bases at V and 3 bases at J; junction bases unmatched: 6. Per germline, CDR1 LGHNA and CDR2 YSLEER. The CDR3 covers 16 residues. The CDR3 here is CASSRWASGGEETQYF. CDR3 coding DNA: TGCGCCAGCAGCCGCTGGGCTAGCGGGGGGGAAGAGACCCAGTACTTC.

The rearrangement uses TRBV12-5 and TRBJ2-1, with D maybe TRBD1 (5 bases). The CDR3 has 13 amino acids. Per germline, CDR1 LGHNT and CDR2 FRNRAP. Between the trimmed V and J ends, which lost 1 base and 4 bases, there was a span of 5 bases. CDR3 loop: CASGLGQYNEQFF. The CDR3 nucleotides are TGTGCTAGTGGTTTGGGACAGTACAATGAGCAGTTCTTC. The full variable domain, in which reference TRBV12-5 and TRBJ2-1 provide the parts outside the CDR3, is DARVTQTPRHKVTEMGQEVTMRCQPILGHNTVFWYRQTMMQGLELLAYFRNRAPLDDSGMPKDRFSAEMPDATLATLKIQPSEPRDSAVYFCASGLGQYNEQFFGPGTRLTVL.

The rearrangement uses TRBV21-1 and TRBJ1-2. TRBV21-1 is deemed a pseudogene. This CDR3 is built from 17 residues. Here the CDR3 reads CASSSGGLDRSNYGYTF. The DNA of the CDR3 is TGTGCCAGCAGCTCCGGAGGGCTGGATCGTTCTAACTATGGCTACACCTTC.

J is TRBJ2-3 and V is TRBV4-2; no firm D call. The CDR3 is 14 residues long. Deletions cut 1 base from V and 0 bases from J, with 5 bases between. CDR1 LGHNA and CDR2 YNFKEQ come from the germline V gene. CDR3 in amino acids: CASSQVRSTDTQYF. The CDR3 coding sequence is TGTGCCAGCAGCCAAGTGCGAAGCACAGATACGCAGTATTTT.

This clone appeared a few times. The chain employs TRBV7-9 and TRBJ2-2, with 9 positions matching TRBD2. The germline V gene encodes CDR1 SEHNR and CDR2 FQNEAQ (reference sequence). The CDR3 is made up of 16 amino acids. V lost 2 bases and J lost 3; bases outside the gene matches: 4. The CDR3 sequence is CASSLPLAGHTGELFF. Written as DNA, the CDR3 is TGTGCCAGCAGCTTACCCCTAGCGGGACACACCGGGGAGCTGTTTTTT.

The chain uses TRBV12-3 or TRBV12-4 and TRBJ1-2, with 8 nucleotides matching TRBD1. This CDR3 is 13 amino acids long. Losses at the gene ends were 6 bases for V and 8 bases for J; bases not matched to a gene: 8. The CDR3 here is CASRQGAISGYTF. The CDR3 coding sequence is TGTGCCAGCAGGCAGGGGGCGATCTCCGGCTACACCTTC.

The chain employs TRBV5-5 and TRBJ2-1, with D possibly being TRBD2 (7 bases). The CDR3 has 16 amino acids. CDR1 is SGHKS and CDR2 is YYEKEE in the germline V gene (reference sequence). V was trimmed by 2 bases and J by 6 bases, leaving 18 bases between them. CDR3 residues: CASSFLTGGRSNEQFF. Here the CDR3 DNA reads TGTGCCAGCAGCTTTCTGACGGGGGGCCGGTCCAATGAGCAGTTCTTC.

This chain links TRBV3-1 (or the pseudogene TRBV3-2) with TRBJ2-4; 9 nucleotides match TRBD2. CDR3 length: 15 residues. Germline lookup yields CDR1 LGHDT and CDR2 YNNKEL (reference sequence). After removal of 4 bases from V and 11 bases from J, the junction contained 12 bases not matched to a gene. CDR3 amino acids: CASSPGGGRARVQYF. The DNA for the CDR3 is TGTGCCAGCAGCCCGGGTGGCGGGAGGGCCCGGGTTCAGTACTTC.

The V call is TRBV6-5, the J call TRBJ2-2; 9 bases line up with TRBD2. Germline lookup yields CDR1 MNHEY and CDR2 SVGAGI. This CDR3 has 15 residues. Trimming at V came to 8 bases and at J to 4 bases, leaving 8 bases not matched to a gene. In DNA, the CDR3 is TGTGCCAGCCGCCCGCTAGCGGGATCCACCGGGGAGCTGTTTTTT. Protein sequence: CASRPLAGSTGELFF.

CDR3 loop: CSASGRGLDAIQYF. DNA of the CDR3: TGCAGTGCTAGTGGGCGGGGCCTGGATGCCATTCAGTACTTC. This chain uses TRBV20-1 with TRBJ2-4; a weak D match, TRBD2 (6 bases). Per the germline V gene, CDR1 is DFQATT and CDR2 is SNEGSKA (reference sequence). This CDR3 is built from 14 residues. Deletions cut 3 bases from V and 9 bases from J, with 18 bases between.

The CDR3, as DNA: TGTGCCAGCAGGCTACAGATGAACACTGAAGCTTTCTTT. It encodes CASRLQMNTEAFF. The chain joins TRBV7-3 to TRBJ1-1; D remains ambiguous. This CDR3 region has 13 residues. CDR1 is SGHTA and CDR2 is FQGTGA in the germline V gene. Trimming removed 6 bases from V and 0 bases from J, with 8 bases in between.

The chain joins TRBV4-1 to TRBJ2-1; D is unresolved. Trimming pared 4 bases from V and 6 bases from J, leaving 7 bases between. CDR3 length: 12 amino acids. From germline, CDR1 is MGHRA and CDR2 YSYEKL. CDR3 bases: TGCGCCAGCAGCCGAGCTAGCAATGAGCAGTTCTTC. It translates to CASSRASNEQFF.

As concerns this clone: The junction and the germline gene differ at one end; a read error may be behind it. This chain connects TRBV7-7 to TRBJ2-1; 9 bases match TRBD2. CDR1 SSHAT and CDR2 FNYEAQ come from the germline V gene (reference sequence). The CDR3 loop spans 16 amino acids. The DNA for the CDR3 is TGTGCTAGCAGCTTAGAAGCGGGGGGCTCCTACAATGAGCAGTTCTTC. Amino acids: CASSLEAGGSYNEQFF.

V and J are TRBV9 and TRBJ2-5; 8 nucleotides match TRBD2. This CDR3 has 15 residues. Germline V gene lookup returns CDR1 SGDLS and CDR2 YYNGEE. The junction had 6 bases not matched to a gene; V was cut back by 2 bases and J by 3 bases. CDR3 protein: CASSVAPGLEETQYF. As DNA, the CDR3 is TGTGCCAGCAGCGTGGCTCCGGGACTAGAAGAGACCCAGTACTTC.